Below are 24 T cell receptor beta chains sequenced from a single sample in a study of identifying expanded T cells in peripheral blood (dated by TCRdb to the late 2010s). Library generation was performed with the immunoSEQ multiplex PCR assay. TCRdb limited this immuneACCESS table to in-frame rearrangements with V and J called. A share of clones is missing; checked studies link under half to unresolved V genes, and the rest is unexplained. The sample table holds 100,000 to 150,000 clones, of which over 65% were seen once. The leading ten clones occupy approximately 3% of the sample. Source material: blood. These receptors all stem from a person between 18 and 75 years old in good health.

The V call is TRBV30, the J call TRBJ1-2; TRBD1 aligns across 9 bases. J lost 8 bases, V lost 2 bases, and 6 bases had no gene match. CDR3 length: 13 residues. Germline-derived CDR1 and CDR2 are GTSNPN and SVGIG (reference sequence). The chain's CDR3 is CAWSLITGGGYTF. For the CDR3, the DNA is TGTGCCTGGAGTCTCATTACAGGGGGCGGCTACACCTTC.

The chain is built from TRBV19 and TRBJ1-2; D is perhaps TRBD1 (5 bases). CDR1 LNHDA and CDR2 SQIVND come from the germline V gene (reference sequence). The V gene lost 7 bases and the J gene lost 1 base, with 10 bases spanning the gap. There are 13 residues in the CDR3. The CDR3 coding sequence is TGTGCCAGTATAGGGACTTTTAACTATGGCTACACCTTC. This sequence encodes CASIGTFNYGYTF.

The chain employs TRBV29-1 and TRBJ2-5, with TRBD2 matching over 7 bases. Germline-derived CDR1 and CDR2 are SQVTM and ANQGSEA. The length of the CDR3 is 13 residues. The ends lost 6 bases at V and 5 bases at J; junction bases unmatched: 9. CDR3 region: CSVRWGGWETQYF. The CDR3 region has the DNA TGCAGCGTCCGCTGGGGGGGTTGGGAGACCCAGTACTTC.

The CDR3 here is CASSLAGRGSSPLHF. CDR3 sequence (DNA): TGTGCCAGCAGTCTCGCGGGCAGGGGAAGTTCACCCCTCCACTTT. The chain joins TRBV27 to TRBJ1-6; a weak D match, TRBD1 (6 bases). With 5 bases removed from V and 9 bases from J, the gap between germline ends came to 17 bases. Looked up from germline, CDR1 is MNHEY and CDR2 is SMNVEV (reference sequence). This CDR3 has 15 amino acids.

The chain employs TRBV11-3 and TRBJ2-2; D tentatively fits TRBD1 or TRBD2 (5 bases each). This CDR3 comprises 17 residues. Trimming removed 5 bases at V and 6 bases at J, with 22 bases between. Germline-derived CDR1 and CDR2 are SGHNT and YENEEA. The CDR3 DNA reads TGTGCCAGCAGCGCACGTAGGGCTGGGGGTTCGGCCGGGGAGCTGTTTTTT. This sequence encodes CASSARRAGGSAGELFF.

This chain links TRBV12-2 with TRBJ2-1. TRBV12-2 is recorded as a pseudogene. This CDR3 region has 18 residues. CDR3 DNA sequence: TGTGCAAGTCGGTGTTTGGAGAAAGCGATGGGGTCCTACAATGAGCAGTTCTTC. Translated: CASRCLEKAMGSYNEQFF.

The CDR3 region is CASSLDPVETQYF. DNA of the CDR3: TGTGCCAGCAGCTTAGACCCAGTAGAGACCCAGTACTTC. The chain has TRBV11-2 and TRBJ2-5; no clear D. V lost 0 bases and J lost 4, with 6 bases in between. There are 13 residues in the CDR3. Germline V CDR1 and CDR2: SGHAT, FQNNGV.

V usage is TRBV6-1 and J usage is TRBJ2-5; the D gene is possibly TRBD2 (5 bases). CDR1 and CDR2 (germline): MNHNS, SASEGT. The ends were cut back, 2 bases at V and 7 bases at J, with 23 bases in the middle. CDR3 length equals 17 residues. CDR3 DNA sequence: TGTGCCAGCAGTGAATCCCCGACGGCGCGAGTGGCGGGGACCCAGTACTTC. Amino acid sequence: CASSESPTARVAGTQYF.

This clone has just one count. The chain joins TRBV14 to TRBJ2-1, with D perhaps matching TRBD1 (6 bases). Germline V gives CDR1 SGHDN, CDR2 FVKESK. V lost 3 bases, J lost 2 bases, and 14 bases lay in between. The CDR3 covers 16 residues. For the CDR3, the DNA is TGTGCCAGCAGCCAGACGACGGACAGTCCCTACAATGAGCAGTTCTTC. It encodes CASSQTTDSPYNEQFF.

J is TRBJ2-5 and V is TRBV7-2; D is possibly TRBD1 or TRBD2 (6 bases each). The germline V gene has CDR1 SGHTA and CDR2 FQGNSA. CDR3 length: 16 amino acids. Trimming stripped 1 base from V and 4 bases from J, with 16 bases between. CDR3 amino acids: CASSLVKGGQGETQYF. Here the CDR3 DNA reads TGTGCCAGCAGCTTAGTTAAGGGGGGACAAGGAGAGACCCAGTACTTC.

The genes are TRBV6-5 and TRBJ2-7; 7 nucleotides match TRBD1. The CDR3 covers 15 residues. CDR1 and CDR2 (germline): MNHEY, SVGAGI. V lost 6 bases to trimming and J lost 4 bases; unmatched junction nucleotides: 12. As DNA, the CDR3 is TGTGCCAGCAGCAAACAGGGGCAGGGGAGATACGAGCAGTACTTC. Its translation: CASSKQGQGRYEQYF.

This clone was found once. V is TRBV4-1 and J is TRBJ1-4; D is ambiguous. V gave up 8 bases and J gave up 5 bases, with 12 bases separating them. The CDR3 runs to 13 residues. CDR1 MGHRA and CDR2 YSYEKL come from the germline V gene. The CDR3 nucleotides read TGCGCCAGCGCCGAGTGGGAGAATGAAAAACTGTTTTTT. It encodes CASAEWENEKLFF.

The CDR3 protein is CASSLTARKEKLFF. The CDR3 DNA reads as TGCGCCAGCAGCTTGACAGCGCGGAAGGAAAAACTGTTTTTT. The chain recombines TRBV5-1 with TRBJ1-4; unclear D gene. The CDR3 is made up of 14 amino acids. Between the trimmed V and J ends, which lost 1 base and 8 bases, there was a span of 12 bases. The germline V gene has CDR1 SGHRS and CDR2 YFSETQ.

The V call is TRBV7-9, the J call TRBJ1-6; TRBD1 matches 8 bases. The germline V gene has CDR1 SEHNR and CDR2 FQNEAQ (reference sequence). V lost 4 bases and J lost 9; bases outside the gene matches: 17. The CDR3 runs 18 residues. CDR3 residues: CASSSISIGTGDPSPLHF. DNA of the CDR3: TGTGCCAGCAGCTCTATATCAATCGGGACAGGTGATCCTTCACCCCTCCACTTT.

The chain uses TRBV5-1 and TRBJ2-1, with D possibly matching TRBD1 (5 bases). V gave up 2 bases and J gave up 6 bases, with 12 bases separating them. The germline V gene encodes CDR1 SGHRS and CDR2 YFSETQ. The CDR3 has 14 amino acids. The DNA of the CDR3 is TGCGCCAGCAGCTTAGGACATGCTGGCAATGAGCAGTTCTTC. As protein: CASSLGHAGNEQFF.

J is TRBJ2-2 and V is TRBV6-5, with TRBD1 as a possible D gene (5 bases). The CDR3 extends over 15 amino acids. V gave up 6 bases and J gave up 1 base, with 12 bases separating them. Germline CDR1 and CDR2: MNHEY and SVGAGI. Written as DNA, the CDR3 is TGTGCCAGCAGAACAGGTCCGGGGAACACCGGGGAGCTGTTTTTT. This sequence encodes CASRTGPGNTGELFF.

This chain uses TRBV30 with TRBJ2-5; 13 bases are shared with TRBD2. Looked up from germline, CDR1 is GTSNPN and CDR2 is SVGIG (reference sequence). V dropped 2 bases and J dropped 5; count of bases not matched to a gene: 11. This CDR3 has 17 amino acids. The CDR3 nucleotides read TGTGCCTGGAGTCCCCTTGGACTAGCGGGGGCGGGGGAGACCCAGTACTTC. Its translation is CAWSPLGLAGAGETQYF.

The chain's CDR3 is CASSLGGTALYEQYF. The CDR3 region has the DNA TGTGCCAGCAGCTTAGGCGGGACTGCTCTCTACGAGCAGTACTTC. The V and J genes are TRBV7-2 and TRBJ2-7; maybe TRBD2 (6 bases). The ends were cut back, 1 base at V and 3 bases at J, with 13 bases in the middle. The CDR3 has 15 residues. Germline V gene data show CDR1 as SGHTA and CDR2 as FQGNSA.

The rearrangement uses TRBV21-1 and TRBJ1-5; the DNA was not compared with TRBD1, the D call given in the table. TRBV21-1 is a pseudogene segment. CDR3 length: 14 amino acids. CDR3 sequence reads: CASSTRGVTQPQHF. The CDR3 DNA sequence: TGTGCCAGCAGCACCAGGGGAGTCACGCAGCCCCAGCATTTT.

The chain combines TRBV5-6 with TRBJ2-5; D call uncertain. The CDR3 consists of 13 residues. Germline V CDR1 and CDR2: SGHDT, YYEEEE. Between the trimmed V and J ends, which lost 0 bases and 5 bases, there was a span of 8 bases. CDR3 bases: TGTGCCAGCAGCTTGGCCAGTGGGGAGACCCAGTACTTC. It specifies CASSLASGETQYF.

This clone was recorded a few times. The CDR3 DNA reads TGCGCCAGCAGTGAGTCGAGGACAGGGTCTGGAAACACCATATATTTT. Its translation is CASSESRTGSGNTIYF. This chain connects TRBV10-1 to TRBJ1-3; TRBD1 aligns across 8 bases. J gave up 1 base and V 0 bases, and 2 bases lay outside the gene matches. From germline, CDR1 is WNHNN and CDR2 SYGVQD (reference sequence). This CDR3 has 16 amino acids.

The chain employs TRBV7-2 and TRBJ2-7, with D unclear. The V gene lost 2 bases and the J gene lost 4 bases, with 15 bases spanning the gap. The germline V gene has CDR1 SGHTA and CDR2 FQGNSA. The CDR3 extends over 15 amino acids. The CDR3 is CASSLSVAPNYEQYF. CDR3 sequence (DNA): TGTGCCAGCAGCTTATCTGTTGCTCCGAATTACGAGCAGTACTTC.

This clone has only a few counts. This chain uses TRBV30 with TRBJ1-1; D gene uncertain. Germline V gene data show CDR1 as GTSNPN and CDR2 as SVGIG (reference sequence). The CDR3 is made up of 12 amino acids. With 0 bases removed from V and 6 bases from J, the gap between germline ends came to 8 bases. The CDR3 region has the DNA TGTGCCTGGAGTGTTAGGACGCCTGAAGCTTTCTTT. This encodes CAWSVRTPEAFF.

Only one count was recorded for this clone. The genes are TRBV5-4 and TRBJ2-1; D not resolved. Deletions cut 0 bases from V and 5 bases from J, with 6 bases between. The length of the CDR3 is 13 residues. Germline CDR1 and CDR2: SGHNT and YYREEE (reference sequence). CDR3 loop: CASSLDSHNEQFF. In nucleotides, the CDR3 is TGTGCCAGCAGCTTGGACAGCCACAATGAGCAGTTCTTC.